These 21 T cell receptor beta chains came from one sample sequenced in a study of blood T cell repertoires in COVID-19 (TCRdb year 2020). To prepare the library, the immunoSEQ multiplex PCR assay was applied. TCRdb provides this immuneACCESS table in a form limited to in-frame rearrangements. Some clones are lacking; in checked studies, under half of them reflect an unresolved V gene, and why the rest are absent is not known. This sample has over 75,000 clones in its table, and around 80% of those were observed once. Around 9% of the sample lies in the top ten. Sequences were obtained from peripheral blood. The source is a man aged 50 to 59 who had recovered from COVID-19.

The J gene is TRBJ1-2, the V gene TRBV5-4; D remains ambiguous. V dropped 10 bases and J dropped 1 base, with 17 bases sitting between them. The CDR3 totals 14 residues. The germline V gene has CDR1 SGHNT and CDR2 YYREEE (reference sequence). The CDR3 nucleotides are TGTGCCGTCTTCTCCGGGGATAATAACTATGGCTACACCTTC. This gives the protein CAVFSGDNNYGYTF.

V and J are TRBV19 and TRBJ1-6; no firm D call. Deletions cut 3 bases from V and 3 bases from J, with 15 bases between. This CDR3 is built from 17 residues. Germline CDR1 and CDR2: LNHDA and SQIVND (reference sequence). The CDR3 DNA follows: TGTGCCAGTAGTATCTACAACACTAACAACTATAATTCACCCCTCCACTTT. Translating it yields CASSIYNTNNYNSPLHF.

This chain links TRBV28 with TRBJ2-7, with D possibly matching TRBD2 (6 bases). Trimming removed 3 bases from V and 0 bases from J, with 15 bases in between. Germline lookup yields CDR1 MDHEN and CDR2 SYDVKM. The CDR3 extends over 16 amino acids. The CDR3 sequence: CASSFSLGGSSYEQYF. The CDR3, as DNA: TGTGCCAGCAGTTTTTCGCTGGGGGGAAGCTCCTACGAGCAGTACTTC.

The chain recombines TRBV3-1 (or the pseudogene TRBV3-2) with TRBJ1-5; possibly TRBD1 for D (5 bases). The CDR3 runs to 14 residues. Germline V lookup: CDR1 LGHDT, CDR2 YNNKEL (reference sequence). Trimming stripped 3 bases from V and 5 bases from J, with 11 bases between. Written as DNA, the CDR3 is TGTGCCAGCAGCCAGGGCAGGGCCCATCAGCCCCAGCATTTT. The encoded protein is CASSQGRAHQPQHF.

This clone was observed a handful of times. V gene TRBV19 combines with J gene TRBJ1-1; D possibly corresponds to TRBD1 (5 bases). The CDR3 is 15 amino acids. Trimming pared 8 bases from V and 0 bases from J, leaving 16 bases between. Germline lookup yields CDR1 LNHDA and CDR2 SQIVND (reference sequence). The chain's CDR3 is CASLRDSGLNTEAFF. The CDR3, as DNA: TGTGCCAGTTTGCGAGACAGTGGCCTGAACACTGAAGCTTTCTTT.

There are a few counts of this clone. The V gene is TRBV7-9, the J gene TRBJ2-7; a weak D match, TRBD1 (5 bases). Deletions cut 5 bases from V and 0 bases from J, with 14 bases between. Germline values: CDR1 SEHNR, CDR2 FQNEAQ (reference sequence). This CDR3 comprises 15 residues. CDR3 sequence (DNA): TGTGCCAGCAGCCTTGGGTCAGGGTTCTCCTACGAGCAGTACTTC. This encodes CASSLGSGFSYEQYF.

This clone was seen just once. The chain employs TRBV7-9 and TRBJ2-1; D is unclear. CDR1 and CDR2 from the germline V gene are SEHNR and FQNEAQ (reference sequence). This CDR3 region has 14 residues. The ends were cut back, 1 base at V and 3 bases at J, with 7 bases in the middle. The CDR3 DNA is TGTGCCAGCAGCTTAGTAAGCGACTACAATGAGCAGTTCTTC. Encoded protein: CASSLVSDYNEQFF.

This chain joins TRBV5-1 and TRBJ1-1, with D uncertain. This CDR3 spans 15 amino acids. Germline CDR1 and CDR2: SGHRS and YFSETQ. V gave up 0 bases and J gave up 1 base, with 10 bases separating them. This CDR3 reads CASSLAGNSNTEAFF. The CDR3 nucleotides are TGCGCCAGCAGCTTGGCGGGGAACTCGAACACTGAAGCTTTCTTT.

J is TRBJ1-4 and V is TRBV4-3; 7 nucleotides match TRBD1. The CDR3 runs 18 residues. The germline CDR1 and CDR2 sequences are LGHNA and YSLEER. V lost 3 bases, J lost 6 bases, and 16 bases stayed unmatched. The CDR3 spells CASSQETGQTNNYEKLFF. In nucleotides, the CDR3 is TGCGCCAGCAGCCAGGAAACGGGACAGACTAACAACTATGAAAAACTGTTTTTT.

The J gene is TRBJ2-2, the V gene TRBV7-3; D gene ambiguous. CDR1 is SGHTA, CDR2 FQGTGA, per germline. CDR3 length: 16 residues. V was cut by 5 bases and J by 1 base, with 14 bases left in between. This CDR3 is CASSPSAGGNTGELFF. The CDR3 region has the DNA TGTGCCAGCAGCCCCAGTGCAGGTGGGAACACCGGGGAGCTGTTTTTT.

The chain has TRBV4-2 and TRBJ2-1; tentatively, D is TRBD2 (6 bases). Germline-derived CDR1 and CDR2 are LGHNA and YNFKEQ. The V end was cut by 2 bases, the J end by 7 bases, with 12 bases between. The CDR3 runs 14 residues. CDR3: CASSQLDGGNEQFF. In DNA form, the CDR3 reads TGTGCCAGCAGCCAACTGGACGGAGGGAATGAGCAGTTCTTC.

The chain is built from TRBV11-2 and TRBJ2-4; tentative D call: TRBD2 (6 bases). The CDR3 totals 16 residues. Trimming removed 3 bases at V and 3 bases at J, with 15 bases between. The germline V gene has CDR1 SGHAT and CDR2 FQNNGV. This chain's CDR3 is CASSFINGGGKNIQYF. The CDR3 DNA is TGTGCCAGCAGCTTTATCAACGGGGGAGGCAAAAACATTCAGTACTTC.

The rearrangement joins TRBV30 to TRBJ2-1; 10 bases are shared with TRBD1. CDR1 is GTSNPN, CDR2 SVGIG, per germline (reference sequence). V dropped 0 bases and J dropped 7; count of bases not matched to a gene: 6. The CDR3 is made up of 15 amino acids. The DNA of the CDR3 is TGTGCCTGGAGTGTCGGGACAGGGGTCGTAAATGAGCAGTTCTTC. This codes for CAWSVGTGVVNEQFF.

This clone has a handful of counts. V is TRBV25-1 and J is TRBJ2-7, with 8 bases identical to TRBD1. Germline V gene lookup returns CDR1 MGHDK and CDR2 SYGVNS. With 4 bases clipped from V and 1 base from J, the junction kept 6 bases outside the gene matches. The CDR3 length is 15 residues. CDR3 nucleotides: TGTGCCAGCAGTGGGGGACAGGCGCGTTCCTACGAGCAGTACTTC. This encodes CASSGGQARSYEQYF.

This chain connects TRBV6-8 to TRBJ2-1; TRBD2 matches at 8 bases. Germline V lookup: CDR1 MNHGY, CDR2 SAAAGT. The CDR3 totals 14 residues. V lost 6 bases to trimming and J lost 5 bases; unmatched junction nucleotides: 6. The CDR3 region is CASSRTSSHNEQFF. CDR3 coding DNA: TGTGCCAGCAGCCGGACTAGCAGCCACAATGAGCAGTTCTTC.

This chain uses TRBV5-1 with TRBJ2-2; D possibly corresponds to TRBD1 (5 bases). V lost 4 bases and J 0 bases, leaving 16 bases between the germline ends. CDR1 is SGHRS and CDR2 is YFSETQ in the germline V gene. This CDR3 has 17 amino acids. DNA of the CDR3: TGCGCCAGCAGCACCGCCCGGTCAGGGACGAACACCGGGGAGCTGTTTTTT. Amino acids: CASSTARSGTNTGELFF. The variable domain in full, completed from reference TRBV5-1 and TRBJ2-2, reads KAGVTQTPRYLIKTRGQQVTLSCSPISGHRSVSWYQQTPGQGLQFLFEYFSETQRNKGNFPGRFSGRQFSNSRSEMNVSTLELGDSALYLCASSTARSGTNTGELFFGEGSRLTVL.

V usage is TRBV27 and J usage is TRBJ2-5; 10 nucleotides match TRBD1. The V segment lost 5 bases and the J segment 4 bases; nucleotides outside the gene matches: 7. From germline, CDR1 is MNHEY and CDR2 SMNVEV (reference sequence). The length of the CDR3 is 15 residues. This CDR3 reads CASSSPGQGTETQYF. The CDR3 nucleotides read TGTGCCAGCAGTAGTCCGGGACAGGGGACAGAGACCCAGTACTTC.

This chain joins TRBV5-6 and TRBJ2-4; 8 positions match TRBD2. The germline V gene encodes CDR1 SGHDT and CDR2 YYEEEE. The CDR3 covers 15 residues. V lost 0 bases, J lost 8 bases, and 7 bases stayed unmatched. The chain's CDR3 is CASSLAGGAWDIQYF. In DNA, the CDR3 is TGTGCCAGCAGCTTGGCCGGGGGGGCGTGGGACATTCAGTACTTC.

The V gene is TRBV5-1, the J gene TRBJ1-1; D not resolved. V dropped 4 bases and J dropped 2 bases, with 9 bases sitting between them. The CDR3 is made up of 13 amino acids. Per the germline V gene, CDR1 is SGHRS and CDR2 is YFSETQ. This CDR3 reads CASSQQDNTEAFF. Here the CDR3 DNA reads TGCGCCAGCAGCCAACAAGATAACACTGAAGCTTTCTTT.

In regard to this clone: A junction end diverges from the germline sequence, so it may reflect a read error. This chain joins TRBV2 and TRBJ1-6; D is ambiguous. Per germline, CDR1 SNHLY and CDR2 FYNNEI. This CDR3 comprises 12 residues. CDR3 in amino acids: CPPARNNSPLHF. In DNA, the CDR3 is TGCCCCCCAGCCAGGAATAATTCACCCCTCCACTTT.

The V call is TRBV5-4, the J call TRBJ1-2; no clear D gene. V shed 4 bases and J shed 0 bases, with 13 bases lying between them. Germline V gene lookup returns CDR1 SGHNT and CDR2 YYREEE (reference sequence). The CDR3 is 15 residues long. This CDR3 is CASSLVGSPNYGYTF. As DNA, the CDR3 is TGTGCCAGCAGCCTGGTCGGGAGTCCTAACTATGGCTACACCTTC. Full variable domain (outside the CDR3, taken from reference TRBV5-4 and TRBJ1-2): ETGVTQSPTHLIKTRGQQVTLRCSSQSGHNTVSWYQQALGQGPQFIFQYYREEENGRGNFPPRFSGLQFPNYSSELNVNALELDDSALYLCASSLVGSPNYGYTFGSGTRLTVV.